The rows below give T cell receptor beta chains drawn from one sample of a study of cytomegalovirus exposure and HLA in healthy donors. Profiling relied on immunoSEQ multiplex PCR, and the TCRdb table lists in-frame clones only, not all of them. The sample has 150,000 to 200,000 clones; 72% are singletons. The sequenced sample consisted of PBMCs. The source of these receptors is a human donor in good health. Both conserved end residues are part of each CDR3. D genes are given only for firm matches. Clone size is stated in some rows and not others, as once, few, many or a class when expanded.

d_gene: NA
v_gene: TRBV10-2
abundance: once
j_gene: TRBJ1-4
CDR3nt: TGCGCCAGCACAGACACCTCAACTAATGAAAAACTGTTTTTT
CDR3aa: CASTDTSTNEKLFF

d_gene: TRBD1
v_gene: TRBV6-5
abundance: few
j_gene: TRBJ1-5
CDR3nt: TGTGCCAGCAGGGGACAGGGGAACGATCAGCCCCAGCATTTT
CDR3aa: CASRGQGNDQPQHF

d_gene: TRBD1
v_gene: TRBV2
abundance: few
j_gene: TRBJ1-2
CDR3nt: TGTGCCAGCAAGAGGGGACAGGGGGAAGGCTACACCTTC
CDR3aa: CASKRGQGEGYTF

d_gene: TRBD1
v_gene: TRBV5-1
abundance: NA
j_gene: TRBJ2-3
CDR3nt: TGCGCCAGCAGAACGGGACAGGGGACAGATACGCAGTATTTT
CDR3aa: CASRTGQGTDTQYF

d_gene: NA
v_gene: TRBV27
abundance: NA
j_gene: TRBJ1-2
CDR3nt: TGTGCCAGCAGCGACCCCCCGGGTAACTATGGCTACACCTTC
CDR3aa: CASSDPPGNYGYTF

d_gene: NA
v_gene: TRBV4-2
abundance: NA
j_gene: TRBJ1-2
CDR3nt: TGTGCCAGCAGCCCCGGGTCCGTCTATGGCTACACCTTC
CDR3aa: CASSPGSVYGYTF

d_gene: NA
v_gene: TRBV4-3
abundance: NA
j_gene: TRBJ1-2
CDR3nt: TGCGCCAGCAGCTTTAATCCAGGGGTGGGCTACACCTTC
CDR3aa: CASSFNPGVGYTF

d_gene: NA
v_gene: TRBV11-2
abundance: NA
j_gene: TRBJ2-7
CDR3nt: TGTGCCAGCAGCCGGGGGTTCTACGAGCAGTACTTC
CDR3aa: CASSRGFYEQYF

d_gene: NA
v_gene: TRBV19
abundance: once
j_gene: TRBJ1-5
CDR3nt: TGTGCCAGTAACAGGGTCAATCAGCCCCAGCATTTT
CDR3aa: CASNRVNQPQHF

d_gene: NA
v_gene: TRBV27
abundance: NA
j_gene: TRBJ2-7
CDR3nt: TGTGCCAGCAGCATGGGGGGAGACTACGAGCAGTACTTC
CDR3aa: CASSMGGDYEQYF

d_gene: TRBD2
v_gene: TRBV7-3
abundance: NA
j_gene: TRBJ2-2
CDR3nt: TGTGCCAGCAGCTCCTCGGGACTATCCGGGGAGCTGTTTTTT
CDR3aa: CASSSSGLSGELFF

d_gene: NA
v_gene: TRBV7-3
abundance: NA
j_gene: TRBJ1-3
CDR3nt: TGTGCCAGCAGCTCAGGACCACAGGGCTCTGGAAACACCATATATTTT
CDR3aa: CASSSGPQGSGNTIYF

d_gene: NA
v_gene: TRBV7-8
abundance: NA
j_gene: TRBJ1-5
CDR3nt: TGTGCCAGCAGCTTAGCCGGAGTTTCAGGCAATCAGCCCCAGCATTTT
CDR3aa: CASSLAGVSGNQPQHF

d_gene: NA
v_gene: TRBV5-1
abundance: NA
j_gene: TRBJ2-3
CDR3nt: TGCGCCAGCAGCTGGCAGGGTATAGATACGCAGTATTTT
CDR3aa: CASSWQGIDTQYF

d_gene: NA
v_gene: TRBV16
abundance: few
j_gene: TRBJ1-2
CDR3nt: TGTGCCAGCAGCCAGGAGGACGTCTACTATGGCTACACCTTC
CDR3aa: CASSQEDVYYGYTF

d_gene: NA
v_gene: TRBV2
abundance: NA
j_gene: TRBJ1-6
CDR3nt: TGTGCCAGCAGTTTGGAGGGGAGCTATAATTCACCCCTCCACTTT
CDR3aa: CASSLEGSYNSPLHF

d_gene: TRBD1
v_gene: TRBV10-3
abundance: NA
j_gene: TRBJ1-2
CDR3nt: TGTGCCATCAGTGGGGACAGGTTTCATGGCTACACCTTC
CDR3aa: CAISGDRFHGYTF

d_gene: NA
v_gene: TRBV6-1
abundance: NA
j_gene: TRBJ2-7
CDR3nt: TGTGCCAGCAGTGAAATCTTGGCAGGAGGAGGGCAGTACTTC
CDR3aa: CASSEILAGGGQYF

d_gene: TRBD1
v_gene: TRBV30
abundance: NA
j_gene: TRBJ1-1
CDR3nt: TGTGCCTGGAATCGCCTCACAGGGGGCTTTGAAGCTTTCTTT
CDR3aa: CAWNRLTGGFEAFF

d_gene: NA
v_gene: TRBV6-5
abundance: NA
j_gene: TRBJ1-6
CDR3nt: TGTGCCAGCAGTCTTACACGCAATTCACCCCTCCACTTT
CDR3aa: CASSLTRNSPLHF

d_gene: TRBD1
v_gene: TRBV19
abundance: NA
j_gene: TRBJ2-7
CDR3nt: TGTGCCAGTAGTTCCTCCGGGACAGGGGGCATCGAGCAGTACTTC
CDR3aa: CASSSSGTGGIEQYF

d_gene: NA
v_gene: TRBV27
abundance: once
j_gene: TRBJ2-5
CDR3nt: TGTGCCAGCAGTATCTCCCCCGTGTACCAAGAGACCCAGTACTTC
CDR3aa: CASSISPVYQETQYF

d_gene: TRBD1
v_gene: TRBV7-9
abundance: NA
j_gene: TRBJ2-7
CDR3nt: TGTGCCAGCAGCTCCCCCAGCCGGGACAGGGCCTACGAGCAGTACTTC
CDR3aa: CASSSPSRDRAYEQYF

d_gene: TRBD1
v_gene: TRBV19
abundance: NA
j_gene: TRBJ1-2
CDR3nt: TGTGCCAGTAGCCCAGGGACAGTCTATGGCTACACCTTC
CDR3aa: CASSPGTVYGYTF

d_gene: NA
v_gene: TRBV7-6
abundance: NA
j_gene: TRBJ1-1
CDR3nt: TGTGCCAGCAGCCCCGACAGCGTCGAAGCTTTCTTT
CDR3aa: CASSPDSVEAFF

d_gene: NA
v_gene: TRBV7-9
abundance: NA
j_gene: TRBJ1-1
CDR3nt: TGTGCCACCCACTCCTCGGGGGACACTGAAGCTTTCTTT
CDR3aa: CATHSSGDTEAFF

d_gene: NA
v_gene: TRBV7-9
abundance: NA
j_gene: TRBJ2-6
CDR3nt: TGTGCCAGCAGCTTGGCGGGGCGGGGGCTTCTACTTGGGGCCAACGTCCTGACTTTC
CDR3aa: CASSLAGRGLLLGANVLTF

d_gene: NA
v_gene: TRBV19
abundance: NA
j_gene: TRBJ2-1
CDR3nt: TGTGCCAGTAGACAATCCCCCGACTTGGTCAGCTCCTACAATGAGCAGTTCTTC
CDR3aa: CASRQSPDLVSSYNEQFF

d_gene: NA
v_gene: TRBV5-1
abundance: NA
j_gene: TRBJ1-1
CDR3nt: TGCGCCAGCAGCTCAACCGGGAACCTGAACACTGAAGTTTTCTTT
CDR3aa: CASSSTGNLNTEVFF

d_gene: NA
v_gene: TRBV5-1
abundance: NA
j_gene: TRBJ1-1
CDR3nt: TGCGCCAGCAGCTTGTGGGACATGAACACTGAAGCTTTCTTT
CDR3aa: CASSLWDMNTEAFF

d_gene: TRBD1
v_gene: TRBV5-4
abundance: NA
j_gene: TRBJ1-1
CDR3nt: TGTGCCAGCAGCTGGGGTTTACAGGGGATATTGAACACTGAAGCTTTCTTT
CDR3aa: CASSWGLQGILNTEAFF

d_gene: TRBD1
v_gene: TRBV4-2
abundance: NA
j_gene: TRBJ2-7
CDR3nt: TGTGCCAGCCGGGGACAGGGGGTATGGGACGAGCAGTACTTC
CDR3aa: CASRGQGVWDEQYF

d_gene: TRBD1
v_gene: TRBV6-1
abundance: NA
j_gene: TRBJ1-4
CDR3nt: TGTGCCAGCAGTGAACTCCGAGGACAGGGCACTAATGAAAAACTGTTTTTT
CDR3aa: CASSELRGQGTNEKLFF

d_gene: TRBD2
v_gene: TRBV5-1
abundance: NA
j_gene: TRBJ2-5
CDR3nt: TGCGCCAGCACACTTTTGACTAGCGGGGGGCGAGAGACCCAGTACTTC
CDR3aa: CASTLLTSGGRETQYF

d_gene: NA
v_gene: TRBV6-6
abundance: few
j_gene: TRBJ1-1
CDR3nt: TGTGCCAGCAGACCGAGAGACAGGCCTACTGAAGCTTTCTTT
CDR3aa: CASRPRDRPTEAFF

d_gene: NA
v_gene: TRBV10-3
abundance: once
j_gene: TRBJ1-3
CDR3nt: TGTGCCACCCTAACAGGAGATAGAAACACCATATATTTT
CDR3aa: CATLTGDRNTIYF

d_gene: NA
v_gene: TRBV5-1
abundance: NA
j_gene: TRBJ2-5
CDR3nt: TGCGCCAGCAGAATAGCCCAAGAGACCCAGTACTTC
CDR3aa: CASRIAQETQYF

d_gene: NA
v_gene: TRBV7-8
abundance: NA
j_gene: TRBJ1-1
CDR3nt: TGTGCCAGCAGCTTAGATGGAACGGCGGTGGGTGATGGAAACACTGAAGCTTTCTTT
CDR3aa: CASSLDGTAVGDGNTEAFF

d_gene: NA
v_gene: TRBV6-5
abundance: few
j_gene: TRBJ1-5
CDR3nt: TGTGCCAGCAGTTATGACAGCTATCAGCCCCAGCATTTT
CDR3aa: CASSYDSYQPQHF

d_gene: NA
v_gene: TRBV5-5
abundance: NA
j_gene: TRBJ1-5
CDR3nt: TGTGCCAGCAGCTTTGGCCAGGGAAACCAGCCCCAGCATTTT
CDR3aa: CASSFGQGNQPQHF

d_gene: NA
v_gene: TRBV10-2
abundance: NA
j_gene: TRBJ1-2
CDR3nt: TGCGCCAGCAACCCGGGGGGAGGGTCTGGCTACACCTTC
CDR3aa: CASNPGGGSGYTF

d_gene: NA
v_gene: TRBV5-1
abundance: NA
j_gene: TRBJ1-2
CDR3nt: TGCGCCAGCAGCGCAAGCTCCACGGGGGGGGGCTACACCTTC
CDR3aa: CASSASSTGGGYTF

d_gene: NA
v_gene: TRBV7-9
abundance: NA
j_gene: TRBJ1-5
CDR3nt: TGTGCCAGCAGCCCAACCGCGGATCCTAATCAGCCCCAGCATTTT
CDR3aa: CASSPTADPNQPQHF

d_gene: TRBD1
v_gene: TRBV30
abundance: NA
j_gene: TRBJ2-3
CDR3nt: TGTGCCTGGACAGGGGGCCTCCTTAGCACAGATACGCAGTATTTT
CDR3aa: CAWTGGLLSTDTQYF

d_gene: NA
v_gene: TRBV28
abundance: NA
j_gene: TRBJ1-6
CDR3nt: TGTGCCAGCAGTACTGGAGGGCCGCCGGCCTCACCCCTCCACTTT
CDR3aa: CASSTGGPPASPLHF

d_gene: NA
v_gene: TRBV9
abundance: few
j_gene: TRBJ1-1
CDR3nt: TGTGCCAGCAGCCCAGGGGCGAGGGGGAACACTGAAGCTTTCTTT
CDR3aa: CASSPGARGNTEAFF

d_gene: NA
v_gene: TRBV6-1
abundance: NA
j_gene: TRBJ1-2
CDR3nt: TGTGCCAGCAGTGAAGCTCCAACGGTTGCTAACTATGGCTACACCTTC
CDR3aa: CASSEAPTVANYGYTF

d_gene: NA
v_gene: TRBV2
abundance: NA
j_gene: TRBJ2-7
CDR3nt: TGTGCCAGCAGTGAAGGATGGGGGCTTACGATGGAGCAGTACTTC
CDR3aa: CASSEGWGLTMEQYF

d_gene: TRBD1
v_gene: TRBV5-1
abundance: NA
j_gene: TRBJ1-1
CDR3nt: TGCGCCAGCAGCACCCGGACAGGAAAGAACGCTGAAGCTTTCTTT
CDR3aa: CASSTRTGKNAEAFF

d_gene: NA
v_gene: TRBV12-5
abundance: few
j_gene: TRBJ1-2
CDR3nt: TGTGCTAGTGGTTTCGGGGACTATGGCTACACCTTC
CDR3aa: CASGFGDYGYTF

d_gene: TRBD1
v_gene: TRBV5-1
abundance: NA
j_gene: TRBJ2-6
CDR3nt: TGCGCCAGCAGCTTATTACCGGGACAGGGAACTGGGGCCAACGTCCTGACTTTC
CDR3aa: CASSLLPGQGTGANVLTF